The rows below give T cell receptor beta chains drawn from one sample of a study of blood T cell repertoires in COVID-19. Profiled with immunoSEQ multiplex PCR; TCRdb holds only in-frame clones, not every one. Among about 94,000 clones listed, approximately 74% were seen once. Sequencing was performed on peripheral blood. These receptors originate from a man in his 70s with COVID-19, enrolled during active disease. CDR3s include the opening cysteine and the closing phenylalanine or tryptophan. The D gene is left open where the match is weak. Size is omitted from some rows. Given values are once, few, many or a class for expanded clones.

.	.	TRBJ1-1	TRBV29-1	TGCAGCGTTGAGGCACAGGGCCGTCTCGAAGCTTTCTTT	CSVEAQGRLEAFF
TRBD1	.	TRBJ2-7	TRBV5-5	TGTGCCAGCAGCGTAACAGGGGGCCCCTACGAGCAGTACTTC	CASSVTGGPYEQYF
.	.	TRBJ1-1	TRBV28	TGTGCCAGCAGCCATAACATGAACACTGAAGCTTTCTTT	CASSHNMNTEAFF
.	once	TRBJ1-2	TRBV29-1	TGCAGCGTTGAAGACAAAAACTATGGCTACACCTTC	CSVEDKNYGYTF
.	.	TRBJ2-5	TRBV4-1	TGCGCCAGCAGCCAGGGGGCCAGCAAAGAGACCCAGTACTTC	CASSQGASKETQYF
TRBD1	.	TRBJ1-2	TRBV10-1	TGCGCCAGCAGTGAGGACAGGGAGAATGGCTACACCTTC	CASSEDRENGYTF
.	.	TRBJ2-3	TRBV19	TGTGCCAGTAGTGCCCAGGGGAGCGGCACAGATACGCAGTATTTT	CASSAQGSGTDTQYF
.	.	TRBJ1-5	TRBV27	TGTGCCAGCAGTTTATCGATACCAGGGAAAGGTCAGCCCCAGCATTTT	CASSLSIPGKGQPQHF
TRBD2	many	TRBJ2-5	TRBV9	TGTGCCAGCAGCCTAGCGGTCCAAGAGACCCAGTACTTC	CASSLAVQETQYF
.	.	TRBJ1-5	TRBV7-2	TGTGCCAGCAGCTTAGCGTGGGGCAGGGAAAATCAGCCCCAGCATTTT	CASSLAWGRENQPQHF
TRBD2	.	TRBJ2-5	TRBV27	TGTGCCAGCAGTTTATCGACCCTAGCGGGATATGAGACCCAGTACTTC	CASSLSTLAGYETQYF
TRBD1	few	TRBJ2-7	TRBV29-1	TGCAGCGGTAACAGGGGCGGAGAGCAGTACTTC	CSGNRGGEQYF
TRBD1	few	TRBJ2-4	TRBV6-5	TGTGCCAGCAGAGGGACAGGGGCGGCCAAAAACATTCAGTACTTC	CASRGTGAAKNIQYF
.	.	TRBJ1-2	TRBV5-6	TGTGCCAGCAGCTTGCAGGGTTATGGCTACACCTTC	CASSLQGYGYTF
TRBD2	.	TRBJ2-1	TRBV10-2	TGCGCCAGCAGTATAGCGGGAGAATTCACCGAGCAGTTCTTC	CASSIAGEFTEQFF
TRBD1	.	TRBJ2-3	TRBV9	TGTGCCTCCCGGGACAGAAGCACAGATACGCAGTATTTT	CASRDRSTDTQYF
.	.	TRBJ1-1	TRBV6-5	TGTGCCAGCAGTTATCAGGTCCAGGGCACTGAAGCTTTCTTT	CASSYQVQGTEAFF
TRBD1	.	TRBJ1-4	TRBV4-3	TGCGCCAGCAGCCAAGCAGGGGGCTCTAATGAAAAACTGTTTTTT	CASSQAGGSNEKLFF
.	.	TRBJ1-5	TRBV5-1	TGCGCCAGCAGCTTGTCCCCGGGGGGGATACGGGTCTACTATAGCAATCAGCCCCAGCATTTT	CASSLSPGGIRVYYSNQPQHF
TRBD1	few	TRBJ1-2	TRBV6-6	TGTGCCAGCACTCCCGACAGGGGGCTCGGCTACACCTTC	CASTPDRGLGYTF
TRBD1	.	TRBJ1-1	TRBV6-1	TGTGCCAGCAGTGCGGGCAGGGGGGCACCCAACACTGAAGCTTTCTTT	CASSAGRGAPNTEAFF
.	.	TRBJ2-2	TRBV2	TGTGCCAGCAGGGAGGCAGCGGTTAACACCGGGGAGCTGTTTTTT	CASREAAVNTGELFF